A single sample gave rise to the 14 T cell receptor beta chains below, sequenced in a study of beta chain features in type 1 diabetes. Isolated RNA was reverse transcribed in full, so expressed TCRB transcripts were sequenced. The assay was immunoSEQ multiplex PCR, and TCRdb's table has in-frame clones only and misses some. The sample has under 250,000 clones; 25% to 35% are singletons. Sequenced input: central memory CD4+ T cells from blood. These receptors all come from a man in his thirties or forties in good health.

The sample holds a few counts of this clone. J is TRBJ2-3 and V is TRBV11-2, with 9 bases matching TRBD2. V shed 5 bases, J shed 6 bases, and the junction held 6 bases outside the gene matches. Germline CDR1 SGHAT, CDR2 FQNNGV. CDR3 length: 14 residues. CDR3 sequence reads: CASSPTSGGDTQYF. The CDR3 DNA follows: TGTGCCAGCAGCCCGACTAGCGGAGGGGATACGCAGTATTTT.

DNA for the CDR3: TGTGCCTGGACTCGGGACTCCGAGGGTCAGCCCCAGCATTTT. It specifies CAWTRDSEGQPQHF. The rearrangement uses TRBV30 and TRBJ1-5; perhaps TRBD1 as D (5 bases). CDR3 length equals 14 residues. Per germline, CDR1 GTSNPN and CDR2 SVGIG (reference sequence). With 4 bases removed from V and 6 bases from J, the gap between germline ends came to 16 bases.

The chain carries TRBV29-1 and TRBJ2-5; D gene uncertain. CDR1 and CDR2 (germline): SQVTM, ANQGSEA. Trimming shortened V by 5 bases and J by 0 bases, and 16 bases separated the two germline ends. CDR3 length: 15 residues. CDR3 bases: TGCAGCGTTCTCCTGAACCGAGACAACCAAGAGACCCAGTACTTC. As protein: CSVLLNRDNQETQYF. Filled out from reference TRBV29-1 and TRBJ2-5, the complete variable domain reads SAVISQKPSRDICQRGTSLTIQCQVDSQVTMMFWYRQQPGQSLTLIATANQGSEATYESGFVIDKFPISRPNLTFSTLTVSNMSPEDSSIYLCSVLLNRDNQETQYFGPGTRLLVL.

The chain couples TRBV30 to TRBJ2-3; D uncertain. V was clipped by 1 base and J by 0 bases, with 5 bases between them. Germline V gene sequence: CDR1 GTSNPN, CDR2 SVGIG (reference sequence). CDR3 size: 13 residues. The CDR3 is CAWSAPSTDTQYF. CDR3 DNA: TGTGCCTGGAGTGCGCCTAGCACAGATACGCAGTATTTT.

This clone was seen more than once but under ten times. The chain joins TRBV5-1 to TRBJ2-2; 8 nucleotides align to TRBD2. Germline loops: CDR1 SGHRS, CDR2 YFSETQ. Trimming took 4 bases from V and 3 from J; bases not matched to a gene: 2. The CDR3 consists of 14 residues. The CDR3: CASSERGYTGELFF. The CDR3 region has the DNA TGCGCCAGCAGCGAGCGGGGGTACACCGGGGAGCTGTTTTTT. Full variable domain (missing parts from reference TRBV5-1 and TRBJ2-2): KAGVTQTPRYLIKTRGQQVTLSCSPISGHRSVSWYQQTPGQGLQFLFEYFSETQRNKGNFPGRFSGRQFSNSRSEMNVSTLELGDSALYLCASSERGYTGELFFGEGSRLTVL.

The chain combines TRBV5-8 with TRBJ1-5; D is unresolved. CDR3 length: 13 amino acids. V dropped 0 bases and J dropped 4 bases, with 5 bases sitting between them. Germline CDR1 is SGHTS and CDR2 is YDEGEE. DNA of the CDR3: TGTGCCAGCAGCTTGGGCAGGAATCAGCCCCAGCATTTT. Encoded protein: CASSLGRNQPQHF.

In its sample, this clone was seen a few times. V and J are TRBV7-9 and TRBJ2-5, with D possibly matching TRBD2 (6 bases). The V end was cut by 5 bases, the J end by 2 bases, with 12 bases between. The germline V gene encodes CDR1 SEHNR and CDR2 FQNEAQ (reference sequence). The CDR3 contains 14 residues. The CDR3 bases are TGTGCCAGCAGCCTGGGACTGACTCAAGAGACCCAGTACTTC. Its protein is CASSLGLTQETQYF.

V is TRBV30 and J is TRBJ2-1, with 7 bases aligning to TRBD2. V shed 2 bases and J 8 bases; nucleotides not matched to a gene: 12. The CDR3 consists of 15 residues. Germline V gene lookup returns CDR1 GTSNPN and CDR2 SVGIG (reference sequence). The CDR3 nucleotides read TGTGCCTGGAGTCATGGCGGGGGTTCCCCCCATGAGCAGTTCTTC. Protein: CAWSHGGGSPHEQFF.

V is TRBV14 and J is TRBJ2-3; the D is unclear. The CDR3 has 13 amino acids. Per the germline V gene, CDR1 is SGHDN and CDR2 is FVKESK. The V gene lost 3 bases and the J gene lost 8 bases, with 12 bases spanning the gap. The CDR3 reads CASSQASAATQYF. The CDR3 nucleotides are TGTGCCAGCAGCCAGGCCTCGGCGGCTACGCAGTATTTT. The variable domain in full, completed from reference TRBV14 and TRBJ2-3, reads EAGVTQFPSHSVIEKGQTVTLRCDPISGHDNLYWYRRVMGKEIKFLLHFVKESKQDESGMPNNRFLAERTGGTYSTLKVQPAELEDSGVYFCASSQASAATQYFGPGTRLTVL.

There are a few counts of this clone. The V call is TRBV14, the J call TRBJ2-5; D is perhaps TRBD1 (5 bases). With the DNA end fitting TRBJ2-7 better, the J assignment may be wrong. The CDR3 runs to 13 residues. The germline CDR1 and CDR2 sequences are SGHDN and FVKESK. The CDR3 bases are TGTGCCAGCAGCCAAGATCATCAGGGCGAGCAGTACTTC. Translation gives CASSQDHQGEQYF.

The CDR3, as DNA: TGTGCCAGCAGCTCTGGGGGGACAGGGAAGGATACGCAGTATTTT. This translates into CASSSGGTGKDTQYF. The V gene is TRBV7-7, the J gene TRBJ2-3; TRBD1 aligns across 9 bases. Germline V gene data show CDR1 as SSHAT and CDR2 as FNYEAQ (reference sequence). The CDR3 is 15 amino acids. Trimming took 4 bases from V and 6 from J; bases not matched to a gene: 8.

This clone has only a few counts. This chain uses TRBV25-1 with TRBJ2-7; 7 bases fit TRBD2. Germline-derived CDR1 and CDR2 are MGHDK and SYGVNS. The CDR3 sequence is 11 residues long. V shed 8 bases, J shed 6 bases, and the junction held 4 bases outside the gene matches. In nucleotides, the CDR3 is TGTGCCAGCCGGGAGGAGTCCGAGCAGTACTTC. Its protein is CASREESEQYF.

The chain recombines TRBV7-2 with TRBJ2-7, with D hard to call. Germline values: CDR1 SGHTA, CDR2 FQGNSA. The CDR3 is made up of 12 amino acids. The ends were cut back, 3 bases at V and 6 bases at J, with 9 bases in the middle. CDR3 residues: CASSLFPAEQYF. In DNA, the CDR3 is TGTGCCAGCAGCTTGTTCCCCGCCGAGCAGTACTTC.

The genes are TRBV18 and TRBJ2-2, with a possible D match to TRBD1 (6 bases). CDR3 length: 13 amino acids. Looked up from germline, CDR1 is KGHSH and CDR2 is LQKENI. Trimming stripped 5 bases from V and 5 bases from J, with 9 bases between. CDR3 in amino acids: CASSSQGTGELFF. CDR3 sequence (DNA): TGTGCCAGCTCATCCCAGGGGACCGGGGAGCTGTTTTTT.